This TCR beta chain was recovered during a study of blood T cell repertoires in COVID-19. Whole-study context: Both acute and convalescent COVID-19 samples were obtained from the United States, Italy and Spain. Sources were T cells, B-cell-depleted T cells, or PBMCs; the material itself was cDNA or gDNA.

Only in-frame clones appear in the TCRdb table, and some are missing; sequencing was by immunoSEQ multiplex PCR. The data hold 90,000 to 150,000 clones, with over 75% observed a single time. Losses at the gene ends were 7 bases for V and 4 bases for J; bases not matched to a gene: 6. This CDR3 is built from 14 residues. The germline V gene has CDR1 LNHDA and CDR2 SQIVND (reference sequence). This sequence joins TRBV19 and TRBJ2-2; 7 bases map to TRBD1. The source material was peripheral blood. The sequence was collected from a man at least 80 years old with acute or convalescent COVID-19. CDR3 DNA sequence: TGTGCCAGTAACGGGGCAGGGGGCACCGGGGAGCTGTTTTTT. Its protein product is CASNGAGGTGELFF.